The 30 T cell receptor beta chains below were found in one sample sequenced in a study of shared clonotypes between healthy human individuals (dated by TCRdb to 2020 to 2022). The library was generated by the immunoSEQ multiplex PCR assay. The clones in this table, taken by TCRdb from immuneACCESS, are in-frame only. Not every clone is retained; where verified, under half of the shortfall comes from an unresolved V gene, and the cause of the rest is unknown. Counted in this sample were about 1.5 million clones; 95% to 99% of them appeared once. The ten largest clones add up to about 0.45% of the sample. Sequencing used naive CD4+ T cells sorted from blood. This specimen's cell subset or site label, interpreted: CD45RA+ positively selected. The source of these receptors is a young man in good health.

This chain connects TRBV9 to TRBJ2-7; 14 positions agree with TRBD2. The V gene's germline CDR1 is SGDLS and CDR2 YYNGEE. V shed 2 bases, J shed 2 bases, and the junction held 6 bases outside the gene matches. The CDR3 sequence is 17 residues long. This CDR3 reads CASSVGTSGRITYEQYF. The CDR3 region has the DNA TGTGCCAGCAGCGTGGGGACTAGCGGGAGAATCACCTACGAGCAGTACTTC.

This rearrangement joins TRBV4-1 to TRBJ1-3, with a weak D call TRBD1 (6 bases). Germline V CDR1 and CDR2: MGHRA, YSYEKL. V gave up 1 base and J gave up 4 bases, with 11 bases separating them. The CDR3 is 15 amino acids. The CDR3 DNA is TGCGCCAGCAGCCAAGCAGGGGCTGACGGAAACACCATATATTTT. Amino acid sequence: CASSQAGADGNTIYF.

For the CDR3, the DNA is TGTGCCAGTAGTCGTAGGACAGGGGTGGTTGAGTATGAGCAGTTCTTC. Its protein is CASSRRTGVVEYEQFF. The chain recombines TRBV19 with TRBJ2-1, with 9 bases aligning to TRBD1. The germline gives CDR1 LNHDA, CDR2 SQIVND (reference sequence). Trimming took 5 bases from V and 8 from J; bases not matched to a gene: 13. The CDR3 extends over 16 amino acids.

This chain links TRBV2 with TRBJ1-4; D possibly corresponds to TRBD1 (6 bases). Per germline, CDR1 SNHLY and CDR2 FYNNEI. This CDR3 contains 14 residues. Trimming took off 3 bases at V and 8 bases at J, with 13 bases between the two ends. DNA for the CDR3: TGTGCCAGCAGTGAGACAAAGGGGGAGGAAAAACTGTTTTTT. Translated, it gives CASSETKGEEKLFF.

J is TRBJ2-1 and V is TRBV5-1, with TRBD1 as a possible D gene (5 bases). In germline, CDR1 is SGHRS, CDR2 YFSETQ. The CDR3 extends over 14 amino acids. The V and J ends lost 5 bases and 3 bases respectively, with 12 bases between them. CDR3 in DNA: TGCGCCAGCAGGAATTATGACAGCTACAATGAGCAGTTCTTC. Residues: CASRNYDSYNEQFF.

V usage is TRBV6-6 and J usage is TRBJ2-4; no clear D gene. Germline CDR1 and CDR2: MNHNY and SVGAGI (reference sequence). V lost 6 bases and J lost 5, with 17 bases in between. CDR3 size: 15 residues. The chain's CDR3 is CASRESGLIQNIQYF. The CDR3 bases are TGTGCCAGCAGAGAATCGGGCCTCATTCAAAACATTCAGTACTTC.

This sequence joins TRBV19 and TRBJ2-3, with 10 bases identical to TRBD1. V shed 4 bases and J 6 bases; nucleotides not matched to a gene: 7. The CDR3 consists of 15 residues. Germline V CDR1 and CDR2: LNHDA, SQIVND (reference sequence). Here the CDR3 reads CASSTRDRGFDTQYF. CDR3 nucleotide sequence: TGTGCCAGTAGTACCCGGGACAGGGGCTTCGATACGCAGTATTTT.

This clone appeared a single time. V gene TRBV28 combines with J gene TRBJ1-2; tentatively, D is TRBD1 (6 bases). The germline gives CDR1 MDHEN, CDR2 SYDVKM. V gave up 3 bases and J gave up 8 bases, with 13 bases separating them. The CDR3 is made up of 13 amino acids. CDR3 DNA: TGTGCCAGCAGTTTTATTCAGGGGAGGGGCTACACCTTC. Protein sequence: CASSFIQGRGYTF.

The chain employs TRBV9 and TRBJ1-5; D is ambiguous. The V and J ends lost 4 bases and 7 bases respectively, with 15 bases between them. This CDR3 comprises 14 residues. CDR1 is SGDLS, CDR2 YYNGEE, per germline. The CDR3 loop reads CASSPGLSGQPQHF. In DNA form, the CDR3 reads TGTGCCAGCAGCCCCGGGCTTAGCGGGCAGCCCCAGCATTTT. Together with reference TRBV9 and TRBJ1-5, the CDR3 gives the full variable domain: DSGVTQTPKHLITATGQRVTLRCSPRSGDLSVYWYQQSLDQGLQFLIQYYNGEERAKGNILERFSAQQFPDLHSELNLSSLELGDSALYFCASSPGLSGQPQHFGDGTRLSIL.

The CDR3 reads CASSPLKYEQYF. In nucleotides, the CDR3 is TGTGCCAGCAGTCCCCTAAAGTACGAGCAGTACTTC. The genes are TRBV2 and TRBJ2-7; D is unclear. Trimming pared 5 bases from V and 4 bases from J, leaving 9 bases between. Per germline, CDR1 SNHLY and CDR2 FYNNEI. This CDR3 comprises 12 residues.

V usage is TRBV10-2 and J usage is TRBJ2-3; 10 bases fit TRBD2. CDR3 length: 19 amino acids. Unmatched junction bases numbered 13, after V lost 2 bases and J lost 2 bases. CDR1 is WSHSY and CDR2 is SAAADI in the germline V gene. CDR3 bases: TGCGCCAGCAGTGAGACGCAACTCCGGACTAGCGGCCCCACAGATACGCAGTATTTT. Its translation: CASSETQLRTSGPTDTQYF.

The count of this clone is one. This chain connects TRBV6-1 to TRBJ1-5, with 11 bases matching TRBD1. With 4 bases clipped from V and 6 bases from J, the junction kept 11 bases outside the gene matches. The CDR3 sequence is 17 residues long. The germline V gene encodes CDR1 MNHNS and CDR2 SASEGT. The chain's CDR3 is CASSGTGGLISGQPQHF. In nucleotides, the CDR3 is TGTGCCAGCAGTGGGACAGGGGGCCTGATCTCTGGTCAGCCCCAGCATTTT.

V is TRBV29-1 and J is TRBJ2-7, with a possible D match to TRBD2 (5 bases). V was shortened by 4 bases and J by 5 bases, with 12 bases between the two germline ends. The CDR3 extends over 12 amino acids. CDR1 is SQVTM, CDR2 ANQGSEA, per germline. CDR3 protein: CSVVIWENEQYF. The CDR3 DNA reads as TGCAGCGTTGTAATATGGGAGAACGAGCAGTACTTC.

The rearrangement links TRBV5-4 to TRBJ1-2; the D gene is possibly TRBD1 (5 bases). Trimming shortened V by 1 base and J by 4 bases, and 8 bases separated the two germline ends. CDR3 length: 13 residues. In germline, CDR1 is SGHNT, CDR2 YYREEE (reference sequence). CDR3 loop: CASSLRGSYGYTF. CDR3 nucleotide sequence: TGTGCCAGCAGCTTGCGGGGGTCCTATGGCTACACCTTC.

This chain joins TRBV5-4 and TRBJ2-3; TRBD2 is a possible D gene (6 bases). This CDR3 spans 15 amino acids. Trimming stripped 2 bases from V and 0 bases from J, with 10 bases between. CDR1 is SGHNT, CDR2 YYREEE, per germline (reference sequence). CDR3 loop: CASSLPGASTDTQYF. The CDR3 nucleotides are TGTGCCAGCAGCTTACCGGGAGCAAGCACAGATACGCAGTATTTT.

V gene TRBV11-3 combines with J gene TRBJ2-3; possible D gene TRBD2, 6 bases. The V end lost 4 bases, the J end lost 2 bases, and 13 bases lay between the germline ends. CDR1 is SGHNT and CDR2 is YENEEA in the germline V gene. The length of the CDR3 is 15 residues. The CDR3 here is CASSYSGRHTDTQYF. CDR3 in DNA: TGTGCCAGCAGCTACTCCGGGAGACACACAGATACGCAGTATTTT.

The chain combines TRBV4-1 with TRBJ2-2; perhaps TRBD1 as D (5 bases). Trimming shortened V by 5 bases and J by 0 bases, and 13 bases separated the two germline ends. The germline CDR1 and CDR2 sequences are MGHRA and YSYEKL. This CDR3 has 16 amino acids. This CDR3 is CASSYRRDTNTGELFF. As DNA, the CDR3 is TGCGCCAGCAGCTACCGCAGGGATACGAACACCGGGGAGCTGTTTTTT.

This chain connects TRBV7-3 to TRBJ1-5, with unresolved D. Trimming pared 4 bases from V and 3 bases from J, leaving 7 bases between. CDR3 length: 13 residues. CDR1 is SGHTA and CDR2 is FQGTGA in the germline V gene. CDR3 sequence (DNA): TGTGCCAGCAGCTATTGGACCAATCAGCCCCAGCATTTT. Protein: CASSYWTNQPQHF.

CDR3 region: CASSFTGGREQYF. The DNA of the CDR3 is TGTGCCAGCAGCTTCACAGGGGGCCGGGAGCAGTACTTC. V gene TRBV5-4 combines with J gene TRBJ2-7; the match to TRBD1 covers 9 bases. Trimming removed 2 bases from V and 7 bases from J; junction bases left unmatched: 4. CDR1 and CDR2 (germline): SGHNT, YYREEE (reference sequence). The CDR3 consists of 13 residues.

The CDR3 is CASSARTTRLGEAFF. The CDR3 region has the DNA TGTGCCAGCAGTGCTCGGACAACCCGGCTGGGTGAAGCTTTCTTT. The gene calls are TRBV25-1 and TRBJ1-1; perhaps TRBD1 as D (5 bases). The CDR3 loop spans 15 amino acids. Germline values: CDR1 MGHDK, CDR2 SYGVNS. V lost 4 bases to trimming and J lost 7 bases, with 19 bases between them.

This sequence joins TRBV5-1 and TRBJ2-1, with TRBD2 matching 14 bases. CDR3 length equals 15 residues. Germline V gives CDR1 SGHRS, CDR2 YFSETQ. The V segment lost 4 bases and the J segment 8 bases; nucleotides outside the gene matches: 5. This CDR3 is CASSGGLAGVDEQFF. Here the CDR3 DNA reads TGCGCCAGCAGCGGGGGACTAGCGGGAGTGGATGAGCAGTTCTTC.

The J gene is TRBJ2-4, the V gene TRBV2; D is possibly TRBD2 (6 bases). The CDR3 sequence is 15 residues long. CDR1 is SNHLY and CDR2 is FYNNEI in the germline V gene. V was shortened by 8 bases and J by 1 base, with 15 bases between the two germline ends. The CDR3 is CASVREQPAKNIQYF. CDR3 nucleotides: TGTGCCAGCGTCCGGGAGCAGCCCGCCAAAAACATTCAGTACTTC.

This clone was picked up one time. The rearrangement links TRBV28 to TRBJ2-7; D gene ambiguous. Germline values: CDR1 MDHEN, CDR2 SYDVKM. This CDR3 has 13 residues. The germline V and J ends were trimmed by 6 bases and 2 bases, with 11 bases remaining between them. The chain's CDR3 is CASRDEVPYEQYF. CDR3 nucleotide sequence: TGTGCCAGCAGAGACGAGGTCCCCTACGAGCAGTACTTC.

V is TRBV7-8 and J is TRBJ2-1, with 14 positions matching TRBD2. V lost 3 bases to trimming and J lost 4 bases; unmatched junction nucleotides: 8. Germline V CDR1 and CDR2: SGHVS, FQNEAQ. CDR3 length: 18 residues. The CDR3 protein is CASSFNQGLAGDYNEQFF. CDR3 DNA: TGTGCCAGCAGCTTCAATCAGGGACTAGCGGGAGATTACAATGAGCAGTTCTTC. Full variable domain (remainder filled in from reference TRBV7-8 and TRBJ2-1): GAGVSQSPRYKVAKRGQDVALRCDPISGHVSLFWYQQALGQGPEFLTYFQNEAQLDKSGLPSDRFFAERPEGSVSTLKIQRTQQEDSAVYLCASSFNQGLAGDYNEQFFGPGTRLTVL.

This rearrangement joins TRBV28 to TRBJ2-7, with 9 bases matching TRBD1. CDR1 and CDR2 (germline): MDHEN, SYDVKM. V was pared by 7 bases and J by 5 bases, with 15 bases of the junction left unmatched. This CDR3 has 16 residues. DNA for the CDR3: TGTGCCAGCAACATGCTGACCGGGACAGGGACCCACGAGCAGTACTTC. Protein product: CASNMLTGTGTHEQYF.

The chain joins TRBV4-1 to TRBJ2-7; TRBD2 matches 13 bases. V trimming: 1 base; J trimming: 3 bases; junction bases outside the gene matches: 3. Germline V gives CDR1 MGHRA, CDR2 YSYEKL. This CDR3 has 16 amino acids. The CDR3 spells CASSQARTSGSYEQYF. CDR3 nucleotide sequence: TGCGCCAGCAGCCAAGCCCGGACTAGCGGGAGCTACGAGCAGTACTTC.

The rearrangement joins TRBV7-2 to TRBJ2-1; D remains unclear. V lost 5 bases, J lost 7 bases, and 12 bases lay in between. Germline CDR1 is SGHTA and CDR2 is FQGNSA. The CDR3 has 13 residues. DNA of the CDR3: TGTGCCAGCAGCCTCGAAGAGGATAATGAGCAGTTCTTC. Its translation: CASSLEEDNEQFF.

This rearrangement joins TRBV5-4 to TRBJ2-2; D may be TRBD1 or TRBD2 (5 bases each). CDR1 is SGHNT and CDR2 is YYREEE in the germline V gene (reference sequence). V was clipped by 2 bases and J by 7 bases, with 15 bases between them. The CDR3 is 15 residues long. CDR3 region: CASSLPGTPDGELFF. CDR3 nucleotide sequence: TGTGCCAGCAGCTTACCCGGGACCCCCGACGGGGAGCTGTTTTTT.

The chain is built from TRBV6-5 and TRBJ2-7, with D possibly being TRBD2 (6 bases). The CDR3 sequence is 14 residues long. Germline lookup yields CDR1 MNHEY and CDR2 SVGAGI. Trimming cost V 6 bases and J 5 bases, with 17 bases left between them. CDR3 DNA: TGTGCCAGCAGGCGGGACCGAGCTTCGGACGAGCAGTACTTC. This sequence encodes CASRRDRASDEQYF.

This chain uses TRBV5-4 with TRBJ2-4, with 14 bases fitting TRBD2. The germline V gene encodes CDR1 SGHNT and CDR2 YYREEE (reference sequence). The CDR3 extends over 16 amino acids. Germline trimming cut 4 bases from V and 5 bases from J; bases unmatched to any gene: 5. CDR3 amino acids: CASSSGTSGRQNIQYF. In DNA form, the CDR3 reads TGTGCCAGCAGCAGCGGGACTAGCGGGAGACAAAACATTCAGTACTTC. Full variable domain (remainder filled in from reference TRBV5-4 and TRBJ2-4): ETGVTQSPTHLIKTRGQQVTLRCSSQSGHNTVSWYQQALGQGPQFIFQYYREEENGRGNFPPRFSGLQFPNYSSELNVNALELDDSALYLCASSSGTSGRQNIQYFGAGTRLSVL.